Below are 23 T cell receptor beta chains sequenced from a single sample in a study of cytomegalovirus exposure and HLA in healthy donors (dated by TCRdb to about 2017). Library preparation employed the immunoSEQ multiplex PCR assay. For the multiplex PCR, a mixture combining 60 forward primers for TCR Vbeta segments and 13 reverse primers for TCR Jbeta segments was used. In TCRdb, the immuneACCESS table is reduced to in-frame sequences with V and J assigned. These tables do not hold every clone; where another copy was compared, an unresolved V gene accounts for under half, and the others remain unexplained. The sample's own table lists 90,000 to 120,000 clones. The leading ten clones occupy 0.59% of the sample. Sequenced sample: PBMCs. The receptor set was obtained from a man between 50 and 59 years old in good health and CMV-seronegative.

This chain uses TRBV5-1 with TRBJ2-7, with D perhaps TRBD2 (6 bases). Germline CDR1 and CDR2: SGHRS and YFSETQ. This CDR3 region has 17 residues. V lost 0 bases and J 0 bases, leaving 16 bases between the germline ends. The CDR3 bases are TGCGCCAGCAGCTTGGGATTGGGCGGGGTCAGCTCCTACGAGCAGTACTTC. This codes for CASSLGLGGVSSYEQYF.

V usage is TRBV6-5 and J usage is TRBJ1-3; 9 bases align to TRBD1. The V segment lost 4 bases and the J segment 9 bases; nucleotides outside the gene matches: 10. CDR3 size: 15 residues. CDR1 is MNHEY and CDR2 is SVGAGI in the germline V gene. The CDR3 is CASSSDRGFFRTIYF. CDR3 coding DNA: TGTGCCAGCAGTTCTGACAGGGGGTTTTTTCGCACCATATATTTT.

The chain employs TRBV19 and TRBJ1-4, with no clear D. V lost 4 bases, J lost 8 bases, and 14 bases lay in between. There are 14 residues in the CDR3. Germline CDR1 and CDR2: LNHDA and SQIVND (reference sequence). The CDR3 DNA reads as TGTGCCAGTAGTACCGCAGGAGGGTACGAAAAACTGTTTTTT. It codes for CASSTAGGYEKLFF.

V gene TRBV11-2 combines with J gene TRBJ2-7, with TRBD2 identical over 10 bases. J was trimmed by 0 bases and V by 1 base; bases with no gene match: 9. Per germline, CDR1 SGHAT and CDR2 FQNNGV. The CDR3 is made up of 18 amino acids. The CDR3 loop reads CASSLGPSGGYGSYEQYF. DNA for the CDR3: TGTGCCAGCAGCTTAGGACCTAGCGGGGGCTATGGCTCCTACGAGCAGTACTTC. The full variable domain, completed using reference TRBV11-2 and TRBJ2-7, is EAGVAQSPRYKIIEKRQSVAFWCNPISGHATLYWYQQILGQGPKLLIQFQNNGVVDDSQLPKDRFSAERLKGVDSTLKIQPAKLEDSAVYLCASSLGPSGGYGSYEQYFGPGTRLTVT.

The V gene is TRBV5-4, the J gene TRBJ2-6; D unresolved. The CDR3 has 16 residues. Deletions cut 2 bases from V and 0 bases from J, with 9 bases between. The germline V gene encodes CDR1 SGHNT and CDR2 YYREEE (reference sequence). The CDR3 is CASSFLKSSGANVLTF. The DNA for the CDR3 is TGTGCCAGCAGCTTTCTTAAGAGCTCTGGGGCCAACGTCCTGACTTTC.

The chain carries TRBV19 and TRBJ2-4; maybe TRBD2 (6 bases). This CDR3 has 13 amino acids. Trimming cost V 5 bases and J 9 bases, with 14 bases left between them. Germline V gene sequence: CDR1 LNHDA, CDR2 SQIVND (reference sequence). The DNA for the CDR3 is TGTGCCAGTAGTGGAGGGCGGGGCGGCATTCAGTACTTC. Its protein product is CASSGGRGGIQYF.

This chain joins TRBV5-1 and TRBJ1-1; D unclear. With 0 bases removed from V and 0 bases from J, the gap between germline ends came to 9 bases. This CDR3 has 15 amino acids. CDR1 is SGHRS and CDR2 is YFSETQ in the germline V gene. The CDR3 nucleotides are TGCGCCAGCAGCTTGGAAGGAGGGATGAACACTGAAGCTTTCTTT. Amino acids: CASSLEGGMNTEAFF.

The chain has TRBV5-6 and TRBJ2-3; tentatively, D is TRBD1 (7 bases). The CDR3 is 16 residues long. V lost 0 bases, J lost 4 bases, and 15 bases lay in between. Germline V lookup: CDR1 SGHDT, CDR2 YYEEEE. The CDR3 region is CASSLVGQGEADTQYF. The CDR3 DNA reads as TGTGCCAGCAGCTTGGTAGGGCAGGGGGAGGCAGATACGCAGTATTTT.

The DNA for the CDR3 is TGTGCCAGCAGCTTAGATGGCAGGTCCAATCAGCCCCAGCATTTT. Translating it yields CASSLDGRSNQPQHF. This chain links TRBV11-2 with TRBJ1-5; D gene ambiguous. The CDR3 runs 15 residues. Trimming cost V 0 bases and J 3 bases, with 9 bases left between them. CDR1 is SGHAT and CDR2 is FQNNGV in the germline V gene. The whole variable domain, remainder taken from reference TRBV11-2 and TRBJ1-5, is EAGVAQSPRYKIIEKRQSVAFWCNPISGHATLYWYQQILGQGPKLLIQFQNNGVVDDSQLPKDRFSAERLKGVDSTLKIQPAKLEDSAVYLCASSLDGRSNQPQHFGDGTRLSIL.

V usage is TRBV10-2 and J usage is TRBJ2-1; TRBD2 agrees at 8 bases. The trim removed 7 bases at V and 2 bases at J, leaving 10 bases unmatched. CDR3 length: 16 amino acids. Per germline, CDR1 WSHSY and CDR2 SAAADI. In DNA form, the CDR3 reads TGCGCCAGCACCGAACCGGGACTAGATGCCTACAATGAGCAGTTCTTC. The encoded protein is CASTEPGLDAYNEQFF.

The chain is built from TRBV12-5 and TRBJ2-4; 10 bases are shared with TRBD2. Per germline, CDR1 LGHNT and CDR2 FRNRAP. V was clipped by 6 bases and J by 8 bases; unmatched bases: 10. The CDR3 spans 15 residues. Written as DNA, the CDR3 is TGTGCTAGTGGAGCTAGCGGGAGCCGCGAAGACATTCAGTACTTC. It translates to CASGASGSREDIQYF. Full variable domain (remainder filled in from reference TRBV12-5 and TRBJ2-4): DARVTQTPRHKVTEMGQEVTMRCQPILGHNTVFWYRQTMMQGLELLAYFRNRAPLDDSGMPKDRFSAEMPDATLATLKIQPSEPRDSAVYFCASGASGSREDIQYFGAGTRLSVL.

The chain recombines TRBV5-8 with TRBJ2-2; TRBD1 is a possible D gene (5 bases). There are 17 residues in the CDR3. Trimming shortened V by 0 bases and J by 2 bases, and 14 bases separated the two germline ends. CDR1 and CDR2 (germline): SGHTS, YDEGEE. CDR3 in amino acids: CASSLGQQNFNTGELFF. For the CDR3, the DNA is TGTGCCAGCAGCTTGGGACAGCAAAACTTCAACACCGGGGAGCTGTTTTTT.

The chain couples TRBV11-3 to TRBJ1-2, with D perhaps TRBD1 (5 bases). The V gene's germline CDR1 is SGHNT and CDR2 YENEEA. This CDR3 is 15 amino acids long. Between the trimmed V and J ends, which lost 1 base and 2 bases, there was a span of 11 bases. The CDR3, as DNA: TGTGCCAGCAGCTTAGGCGGGACGGAAAACTATGGCTACACCTTC. Translation: CASSLGGTENYGYTF.

The chain links TRBV5-1 to TRBJ2-2, with TRBD2 matching 10 bases. The trim removed 4 bases at V and 4 bases at J, leaving 10 bases unmatched. Germline lookup yields CDR1 SGHRS and CDR2 YFSETQ. This CDR3 is 17 amino acids long. CDR3 loop: CASSEAFSGRRTGELFF. DNA of the CDR3: TGCGCCAGCAGCGAAGCGTTTAGCGGGAGGCGCACCGGGGAGCTGTTTTTT.

This chain joins TRBV28 and TRBJ1-4, with D possibly matching TRBD1 (6 bases). The CDR3 runs to 13 residues. CDR1 is MDHEN and CDR2 is SYDVKM in the germline V gene. Deletions cut 5 bases from V and 11 bases from J, with 15 bases between. CDR3 amino acids: CASSRYRDWKLFF. The CDR3 nucleotides read TGTGCCAGCAGTCGATACAGGGATTGGAAACTGTTTTTT.

The rearrangement joins TRBV9 to TRBJ2-3, with a weak D call TRBD1 (6 bases). CDR1 is SGDLS, CDR2 YYNGEE, per germline. The V end lost 0 bases, the J end lost 1 base, and 9 bases lay between the germline ends. The CDR3 is 15 residues long. CDR3 sequence (DNA): TGTGCCAGCAGCGTAGCTGGGGGCGGCACAGATACGCAGTATTTT. Translated: CASSVAGGGTDTQYF.

The chain joins TRBV29-1 to TRBJ1-2, with D possibly being TRBD1 (6 bases). The V end was cut by 7 bases, the J end by 4 bases, with 10 bases between. Germline CDR1 and CDR2: SQVTM and ANQGSEA. This CDR3 has 11 amino acids. The CDR3, as DNA: TGCAGCGCTGGACAGACCTATGGCTACACCTTC. Its translation is CSAGQTYGYTF.

The chain has TRBV5-4 and TRBJ2-7, with 11 bases lining up with TRBD1. The CDR3 is 14 residues long. Losses at the gene ends were 2 bases for V and 6 bases for J; bases not matched to a gene: 4. Germline V CDR1 and CDR2: SGHNT, YYREEE (reference sequence). DNA for the CDR3: TGTGCCAGCAGCTTAGGACAGGGGGCGTTCGAGCAGTACTTC. This gives the protein CASSLGQGAFEQYF.

The chain is built from TRBV5-1 and TRBJ1-1; a weak D match, TRBD1 (5 bases). This CDR3 region has 14 residues. Trimming pared 4 bases from V and 1 base from J, leaving 11 bases between. In germline, CDR1 is SGHRS, CDR2 YFSETQ. CDR3 residues: CASSGDSPNTEAFF. CDR3 DNA: TGCGCCAGCAGCGGGGACTCACCGAACACTGAAGCTTTCTTT.

The chain combines TRBV2 with TRBJ1-5; possible D gene TRBD1, 6 bases. CDR1 is SNHLY and CDR2 is FYNNEI in the germline V gene. The CDR3 is 14 residues long. V lost 7 bases, J lost 7 bases, and 17 bases lay in between. The CDR3 here is CASTEQGPRQPQHF. The DNA for the CDR3 is TGTGCCAGCACCGAACAGGGCCCACGGCAGCCCCAGCATTTT.

The chain couples TRBV7-2 to TRBJ2-5, with D uncertain. This CDR3 comprises 13 residues. V dropped 0 bases and J dropped 2 bases, with 4 bases sitting between them. Germline CDR1 reads SGHTA; CDR2 reads FQGNSA. The DNA of the CDR3 is TGTGCCAGCAGCTTAGCGAGGCAAGAGACCCAGTACTTC. Its translation is CASSLARQETQYF.

This chain joins TRBV15 and TRBJ1-1, with D unresolved. CDR1 LNHNV and CDR2 YYDKDF come from the germline V gene (reference sequence). The CDR3 is made up of 13 amino acids. V lost 3 bases, J lost 11 bases, and 16 bases lay in between. The CDR3 spells CATSSDNSGEAFF. DNA of the CDR3: TGTGCCACCAGCAGTGACAACTCAGGTGAGGCTTTCTTT.

This rearrangement joins TRBV2 to TRBJ2-7; 7 bases fit TRBD1. The CDR3 is 11 amino acids. With V trimmed by 6 bases and J by 7 bases, 3 bases remained unmatched. The germline CDR1 and CDR2 sequences are SNHLY and FYNNEI. CDR3 DNA sequence: TGTGCCAGCAGCCGGGACAGTGAGCAGTACTTC. It codes for CASSRDSEQYF.